These T cell receptor beta chains were read from a single sample in a study of shared clonotypes between healthy human individuals. Repertoires were generated with immunoSEQ multiplex PCR, while TCRdb's copy carries only in-frame clones and drops some. The table lists 2 million to 2.5 million clones, over 85% of them singletons, with 0.39% in the top ten. The material sequenced was naive CD4+ T cells from PBMCs. The receptors stem from a man aged 18 to 29 in good health. Some clones in this sample may be carry-over from other donors' samples. Both conserved end residues are part of each CDR3. D genes are given only for firm matches. Some rows have no size entry. The others give once, few or many, or a class for an expanded clone.

CDR3 protein: CASSQDARPAGEQFF
CDR3 DNA: TGCGCCAGCAGCCAAGATGCTAGGCCTGCCGGTGAGCAGTTCTTC
CDR3 length: 15
clone size: once
V gene: TRBV4-3
J gene: TRBJ2-1
D gene: -

CDR3 protein: CATSSGTSGYYNEQFF
CDR3 DNA: TGTGCCACCAGCAGTGGGACTAGCGGGTATTACAATGAGCAGTTCTTC
CDR3 length: 16
clone size: -
V gene: TRBV15
J gene: TRBJ2-1
D gene: TRBD2

CDR3 protein: CASSLFTPLNTGELFF
CDR3 DNA: TGTGCCAGCAGCTTATTTACCCCCCTTAACACCGGGGAGCTGTTTTTT
CDR3 length: 16
clone size: -
V gene: TRBV7-3
J gene: TRBJ2-2
D gene: -

CDR3 protein: CASSLVGGASEKLFF
CDR3 DNA: TGTGCCAGCAGCTTGGTGGGGGGCGCCTCTGAAAAACTGTTTTTT
CDR3 length: 15
clone size: -
V gene: TRBV5-4
J gene: TRBJ1-4
D gene: -

CDR3 protein: CASSEDRVNLGGYGYTF
CDR3 DNA: TGTGCCAGCAGTGAAGACAGGGTGAATCTAGGTGGCTATGGCTACACCTTC
CDR3 length: 17
clone size: -
V gene: TRBV2
J gene: TRBJ1-2
D gene: -

CDR3 protein: CASSPSPTGWNGYTF
CDR3 DNA: TGTGCCAGTAGTCCCTCGCCCACGGGGTGGAATGGCTACACCTTC
CDR3 length: 15
clone size: -
V gene: TRBV19
J gene: TRBJ1-2
D gene: -

CDR3 protein: CASTSLNYEQYF
CDR3 DNA: TGTGCCAGCACCAGCCTTAACTACGAGCAGTACTTC
CDR3 length: 12
clone size: -
V gene: TRBV28
J gene: TRBJ2-7
D gene: -

CDR3 protein: CASSTGQEMNTEAFF
CDR3 DNA: TGCGCCAGCAGCACAGGACAGGAAATGAACACTGAAGCTTTCTTT
CDR3 length: 15
clone size: -
V gene: TRBV5-1
J gene: TRBJ1-1
D gene: TRBD1

CDR3 protein: CSVVVLSGNTIYF
CDR3 DNA: TGCAGCGTTGTGGTCCTCTCTGGAAACACCATATATTTT
CDR3 length: 13
clone size: -
V gene: TRBV29-1
J gene: TRBJ1-3
D gene: -

CDR3 protein: CASSFSWAEAFF
CDR3 DNA: TGTGCCAGCAGTTTTTCGTGGGCTGAAGCTTTCTTT
CDR3 length: 12
clone size: -
V gene: TRBV28
J gene: TRBJ1-1
D gene: -

CDR3 protein: CASRAGYEQYF
CDR3 DNA: TGTGCCAGCAGAGCAGGCTACGAGCAGTACTTC
CDR3 length: 11
clone size: -
V gene: TRBV6-1
J gene: TRBJ2-7
D gene: -

CDR3 protein: CASRNRETNEQFF
CDR3 DNA: TGTGCCAGCAGAAACAGGGAGACCAATGAGCAGTTCTTC
CDR3 length: 13
clone size: -
V gene: TRBV9
J gene: TRBJ2-1
D gene: -